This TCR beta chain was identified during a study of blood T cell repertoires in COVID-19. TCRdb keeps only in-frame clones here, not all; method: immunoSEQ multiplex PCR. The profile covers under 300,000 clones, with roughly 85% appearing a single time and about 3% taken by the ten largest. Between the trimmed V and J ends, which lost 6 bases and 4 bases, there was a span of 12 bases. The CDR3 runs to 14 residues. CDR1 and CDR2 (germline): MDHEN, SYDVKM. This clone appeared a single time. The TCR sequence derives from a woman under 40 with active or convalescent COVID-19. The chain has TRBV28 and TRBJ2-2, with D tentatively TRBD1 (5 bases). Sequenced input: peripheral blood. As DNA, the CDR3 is TGTGCCAGCAGCACCACAGGTTCCACCGGGGAGCTGTTTTTT. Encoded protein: CASSTTGSTGELFF.